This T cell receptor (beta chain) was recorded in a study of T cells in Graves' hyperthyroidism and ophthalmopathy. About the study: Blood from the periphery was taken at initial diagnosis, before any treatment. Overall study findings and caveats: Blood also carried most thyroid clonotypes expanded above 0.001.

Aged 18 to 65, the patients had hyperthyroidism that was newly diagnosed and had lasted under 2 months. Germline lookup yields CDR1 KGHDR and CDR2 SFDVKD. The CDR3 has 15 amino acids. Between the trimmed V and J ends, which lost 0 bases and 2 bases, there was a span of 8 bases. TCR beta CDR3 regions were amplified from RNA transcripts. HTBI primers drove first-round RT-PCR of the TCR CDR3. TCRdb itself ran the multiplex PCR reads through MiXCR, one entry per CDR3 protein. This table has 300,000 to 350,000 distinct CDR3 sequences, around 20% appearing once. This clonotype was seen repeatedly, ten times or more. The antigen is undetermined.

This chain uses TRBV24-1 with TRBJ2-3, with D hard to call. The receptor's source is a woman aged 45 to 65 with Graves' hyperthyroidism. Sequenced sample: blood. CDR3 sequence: CATSDLKQATDTQYF. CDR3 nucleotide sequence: TGTGCCACCAGTGATTTGAAGCAGGCCACAGATACGCAGTATTTT.